This T cell receptor beta chain was captured by sequencing in a study of cytotoxic CD8 clonotypes in ibrutinib-treated CLL. As concerns this clone: What it binds is not known.

The CDR3 has 15 amino acids. Trimming shortened V by 1 base and J by 6 bases, and 13 bases separated the two germline ends. CDR1 is SNHLY and CDR2 is FYNNEI in the germline V gene. Assay: immunoSEQ multiplex PCR; the TCRdb copy retains only in-frame clones and omits some. The table records some 300,000 clones, around four fifths of them present only once. Study findings and constraints: Having risen at ibrutinib response, clonality had fallen back toward baseline by progression. Treatment saw public clonotypes, which were uncommon, either contract or stay stable.

The chain has TRBV2 and TRBJ2-1, with D tentatively TRBD2 (5 bases). The receptor comes from a human donor with chronic lymphocytic leukemia. The source material was PBMCs, sampled before ibrutinib treatment. CDR3: CASSEGRQAGNEQFF. The CDR3 coding sequence is TGTGCCAGCAGTGAAGGGCGGCAGGCGGGCAATGAGCAGTTCTTC.